This T cell receptor beta chain was obtained from a study of shared clonotypes between healthy human individuals. Study-wide findings and caveats: When compared with the clonotypes that were shared by all four sorted-subset donors, the non-shared clonotypes turned out to have lower generation probabilities. Clonotype sharing among donors, it was expected, would be affected by sequencing depth.

Germline V gives CDR1 SGHRS, CDR2 YFSETQ. With 0 bases removed from V and 8 bases from J, the gap between germline ends came to 18 bases. The CDR3 runs 15 residues. This clone was counted ten times or more. Its target is unknown. The protocol was immunoSEQ multiplex PCR, while the TCRdb copy is restricted to in-frame clones and leaves out a portion. In the table there are over 950,000 clones, roughly 80% of which are singletons. There were only Caucasian adults among the donors, and all lived in Nashville, Tennessee. Sample: memory CD4+ T cells from PBMCs. As to subset: CD45RA-negative fraction. The receptor comes from a man younger than 35 in good health. Some clones in this sample may be carry-over from other donors' samples. V gene TRBV5-1 combines with J gene TRBJ2-7; D perhaps matches TRBD2 (5 bases). CDR3 in amino acids: CASSLGMVGVTKQYF. The CDR3 DNA reads TGCGCCAGCAGCTTGGGGATGGTCGGGGTTACGAAGCAGTACTTC.